The rows below give T cell receptor beta chains drawn from one sample of a study of post-analysis software for immune sequencing data. TCRdb recomputed calls from the PCR reads with MiXCR, one row per CDR3 protein. Of approximately 460,000 distinct CDR3 sequences detected, under 55% appear once; the ten largest clones hold 12%. The sample comprised blood. These receptor sequences come from a girl between 5 and 17 years old with multiple sclerosis. Both conserved end residues are part of each CDR3. The D gene is left open where the match is weak. Some rows have no size entry. The others give once, few or many, or a class for an expanded clone.

D: .; V: TRBV20-1; size: few; J: TRBJ2-7; CDR3: CSASGDSSYEQYF; DNA: TGCAGTGCTAGTGGGGACTCCTCCTACGAGCAGTACTTC
D: .; V: TRBV6-5; size: .; J: TRBJ2-4; CDR3: CASSFGNQGSDIQYF; DNA: TGTGCCAGCAGTTTTGGAAACCAGGGCAGCGACATTCAGTACTTC
D: TRBD1; V: TRBV25-1; size: .; J: TRBJ2-5; CDR3: CASSVGQGGGETQYF; DNA: TGTGCCAGCAGCGTCGGACAGGGTGGAGGAGAGACCCAGTACTTC
D: .; V: TRBV7-3; size: .; J: TRBJ1-4; CDR3: CASSLDRTNEKLFF; DNA: TGTGCCAGCAGCTTAGACCGGACTAATGAAAAACTGTTTTTT
D: .; V: TRBV20-1; size: few; J: TRBJ2-7; CDR3: CSPRQPRNEQYF; DNA: TGCAGCCCGAGACAGCCCCGGAACGAGCAGTACTTC
D: .; V: TRBV20-1; size: .; J: TRBJ1-5; CDR3: CSAGGVRNQPQHF; DNA: TGCAGTGCCGGGGGGGTGAGGAATCAGCCCCAGCATTTT
D: TRBD1; V: TRBV4-1; size: .; J: TRBJ2-1; CDR3: CASSSTAQGASYNEQFF; DNA: TGCGCCAGCAGCTCTACGGCCCAGGGGGCCTCCTACAATGAGCAGTTCTTC
D: .; V: TRBV4-1; size: .; J: TRBJ2-5; CDR3: CASRRGGGSGGQETQYF; DNA: TGCGCCAGCAGACGAGGTGGGGGGAGCGGCGGCCAAGAGACCCAGTACTTC
D: .; V: TRBV15; size: .; J: TRBJ1-2; CDR3: CATSRFDVDGYTF; DNA: TGTGCCACCAGCCGGTTTGATGTTGATGGCTACACCTTC
D: TRBD1; V: TRBV12-3/TRBV12-4; size: few; J: TRBJ2-6; CDR3: CASSEPTGRISGANVLTF; DNA: TGTGCCAGCAGTGAACCGACAGGGAGAATTTCAGGGGCCAACGTCCTGACTTTC
D: TRBD2; V: TRBV28; size: .; J: TRBJ2-5; CDR3: CASGTNQETQYF; DNA: TGTGCCAGCGGGACTAACCAAGAGACCCAGTACTTC
D: TRBD1; V: TRBV5-1; size: .; J: TRBJ2-7; CDR3: CASSFRDRDDEQYF; DNA: TGCGCCAGCAGTTTCCGGGACAGGGACGACGAGCAGTACTTC
D: TRBD1; V: TRBV7-8; size: few; J: TRBJ2-7; CDR3: CASSLAGTAAQYF; DNA: TGTGCCAGCAGCTTAGCCGGGACAGCCGCGCAGTACTTC
D: TRBD2; V: TRBV12-3/TRBV12-4; size: .; J: TRBJ2-1; CDR3: CASSFRGSAANEQFF; DNA: TGTGCCAGCAGTTTCCGCGGGAGTGCCGCCAATGAGCAGTTCTTC
D: TRBD2; V: TRBV7-2; size: once; J: TRBJ2-7; CDR3: CASSSLGLADYKQYF; DNA: TGTGCCAGCAGCTCCCTGGGACTAGCGGACTACAAGCAGTACTTC
D: .; V: TRBV20-1; size: .; J: TRBJ2-7; CDR3: CSAPGTPFHEQYF; DNA: TGCAGTGCTCCCGGGACACCCTTCCACGAGCAGTACTTC
D: .; V: TRBV7-2; size: few; J: TRBJ2-1; CDR3: CASSFGIASYNEQFF; DNA: TGTGCCAGCAGCTTTGGAATAGCCTCCTACAATGAGCAGTTCTTC
D: .; V: TRBV18; size: .; J: TRBJ2-1; CDR3: CASSPPAGRTYNEQFF; DNA: TGTGCCAGCTCACCACCCGCAGGGCGGACATACAATGAGCAGTTCTTC
D: TRBD2; V: TRBV29-1; size: .; J: TRBJ2-7; CDR3: CSVASKAGGPYEQYF; DNA: TGCAGCGTGGCCAGTAAAGCGGGAGGCCCCTACGAGCAGTACTTC
D: TRBD1; V: TRBV3-1; size: .; J: TRBJ2-1; CDR3: CASSPRDRGQHEQFF; DNA: TGTGCCAGCAGCCCCCGGGACAGGGGGCAACATGAGCAGTTCTTC
D: .; V: TRBV15; size: .; J: TRBJ2-7; CDR3: CATSRDSAEGHEQYF; DNA: TGTGCCACCAGCAGAGATTCCGCGGAAGGCCACGAGCAGTACTTC
D: TRBD1; V: TRBV29-1; size: few; J: TRBJ2-3; CDR3: CSAGQGGDISDTQYF; DNA: TGCAGCGCTGGACAGGGGGGTGATATTTCAGATACGCAGTATTTT
D: .; V: TRBV7-9; size: .; J: TRBJ2-7; CDR3: CASSSGDEQYF; DNA: TGTGCCAGCAGCTCGGGGGACGAGCAGTACTTC
D: .; V: TRBV28; size: .; J: TRBJ1-3; CDR3: CASSLTVSGNTIYF; DNA: TGTGCCAGCAGTTTGACAGTCTCTGGAAACACCATATATTTT
D: .; V: TRBV5-1; size: .; J: TRBJ1-1; CDR3: CASRIITGRTEAFF; DNA: TGCGCCAGCCGGATAATTACGGGCAGAACTGAAGCTTTCTTT
D: .; V: TRBV7-2; size: few; J: TRBJ2-4; CDR3: CASSQGQDDIQYF; DNA: TGTGCCAGCAGCCAGGGACAAGACGACATTCAGTACTTC
D: .; V: TRBV6-5; size: .; J: TRBJ1-1; CDR3: CASSYTGTGGTNTEAFF; DNA: TGTGCCAGCAGTTATACGGGGACCGGGGGGACTAACACTGAAGCTTTCTTT
D: .; V: TRBV6-2/TRBV6-3; size: .; J: TRBJ2-7; CDR3: CASHERGSEQYF; DNA: TGTGCCAGCCATGAAAGGGGATCTGAGCAGTACTTC
D: TRBD2; V: TRBV20-1; size: .; J: TRBJ2-3; CDR3: CSAPPFAGGSTDTQYF; DNA: TGCAGTGCTCCACCCTTCGCGGGAGGCAGCACAGATACGCAGTATTTT
D: TRBD2; V: TRBV27; size: .; J: TRBJ2-1; CDR3: CASSLSWTSGNEQFF; DNA: TGTGCCAGCAGTTTATCCTGGACTAGCGGTAATGAGCAGTTCTTC
D: TRBD2; V: TRBV7-9; size: .; J: TRBJ2-1; CDR3: CASSFPASGTNNEQFF; DNA: TGTGCCAGCAGCTTTCCCGCTAGCGGGACCAACAATGAGCAGTTCTTC
D: TRBD1; V: TRBV7-6; size: .; J: TRBJ1-1; CDR3: CACSLGQLGTEAFF; DNA: TGTGCCTGCAGCCTGGGACAGTTGGGCACTGAAGCTTTCTTT
D: .; V: TRBV20-1; size: .; J: TRBJ2-3; CDR3: CSARGDGSSLDTQYF; DNA: TGCAGTGCCAGGGGGGACGGATCTTCCCTAGATACGCAGTATTTT
D: TRBD2; V: TRBV6-2/TRBV6-3; size: .; J: TRBJ2-1; CDR3: CAGNPSGSYNEQFF; DNA: TGTGCCGGCAACCCTAGCGGGTCCTACAATGAGCAGTTCTTC
D: TRBD1; V: TRBV6-1; size: .; J: TRBJ2-3; CDR3: CASSEAVRQGFPDTQYF; DNA: TGTGCCAGCAGTGAAGCGGTGAGACAGGGGTTCCCAGATACGCAGTATTTT
D: .; V: TRBV20-1; size: .; J: TRBJ2-7; CDR3: CSATDSSNSYEQYF; DNA: TGCAGTGCTACCGACAGCTCGAACTCCTACGAGCAGTACTTC
D: TRBD2; V: TRBV20-1; size: .; J: TRBJ2-7; CDR3: CSARLAGDSCEQYF; DNA: TGCAGTGCTAGACTAGCGGGAGACTCCTGCGAGCAGTACTTC
D: .; V: TRBV4-1; size: .; J: TRBJ1-5; CDR3: CASSQDRQGFNQPQHF; DNA: TGCGCCAGCAGCCAAGATAGGCAGGGGTTCAATCAGCCCCAGCATTTT